This is a list of T cell receptor beta chains from one sample in a study of cytomegalovirus exposure and HLA in healthy donors. Sequencing was performed with immunoSEQ multiplex PCR; in TCRdb, only in-frame clones are kept and a portion is missing. The sample has around 140,000 clones, about two thirds seen once. The sequenced material came from PBMCs. The receptors stem from a young woman in good health and CMV-seronegative. The CDR3 runs from the conserved cysteine through the conserved F or W. The D gene is left open where the match is weak. A row's size may be missing; if present it is once, few, many or a size class.

clone_size: NA
v_call: TRBV5-1
d_call: NA
j_call: TRBJ2-5
cdr3_aa: CASSFGGEAETQYF
cdr3_nt: TGCGCCAGCAGCTTCGGGGGAGAGGCCGAGACCCAGTACTTC

clone_size: once
v_call: TRBV15
d_call: TRBD2
j_call: TRBJ2-3
cdr3_aa: CATSRDLRLAGRLDTQYF
cdr3_nt: TGTGCCACCAGCAGAGATTTACGCCTAGCGGGGCGATTAGATACGCAGTATTTT

clone_size: once
v_call: TRBV11-2
d_call: TRBD1
j_call: TRBJ1-1
cdr3_aa: CASSFWDRGRIGTEAFF
cdr3_nt: TGTGCCAGCAGCTTTTGGGACAGGGGGCGCATTGGGACTGAAGCTTTCTTT

clone_size: NA
v_call: TRBV28
d_call: TRBD1
j_call: TRBJ1-4
cdr3_aa: CASSSGQGGGEKLFF
cdr3_nt: TGTGCCAGCAGTTCCGGACAGGGCGGGGGTGAAAAACTGTTTTTT

clone_size: NA
v_call: TRBV6-5
d_call: TRBD1
j_call: TRBJ1-6
cdr3_aa: CASSLTGTEGSPLHF
cdr3_nt: TGTGCCAGCAGTTTAACGGGGACAGAAGGTTCACCCCTCCACTTT

clone_size: NA
v_call: TRBV7-2
d_call: TRBD2
j_call: TRBJ2-5
cdr3_aa: CASSPSGGAGEETQYF
cdr3_nt: TGTGCCAGCAGCCCTTCCGGAGGCGCGGGGGAAGAGACCCAGTACTTC

clone_size: NA
v_call: TRBV18
d_call: TRBD1
j_call: TRBJ2-1
cdr3_aa: CASSLTGGDSYNEQFF
cdr3_nt: TGTGCCAGCTCACTGACAGGGGGGGACTCCTACAATGAGCAGTTCTTC

clone_size: NA
v_call: TRBV6-5
d_call: NA
j_call: TRBJ1-1
cdr3_aa: CASSYNRANTEAFF
cdr3_nt: TGTGCCAGCAGTTACAACAGGGCGAACACTGAAGCTTTCTTT

clone_size: NA
v_call: TRBV4-3
d_call: TRBD2
j_call: TRBJ2-1
cdr3_aa: CASSHLAVYNEQFF
cdr3_nt: TGCGCCAGCAGCCATCTAGCGGTCTACAATGAGCAGTTCTTC

clone_size: once
v_call: TRBV15
d_call: TRBD1
j_call: TRBJ1-1
cdr3_aa: CATTQTGATEAFF
cdr3_nt: TGTGCCACCACCCAGACAGGGGCCACTGAAGCTTTCTTT

clone_size: NA
v_call: TRBV14
d_call: NA
j_call: TRBJ2-2
cdr3_aa: CASSQRAGSGELFF
cdr3_nt: TGTGCCAGCAGCCAACGTGCCGGTTCCGGGGAGCTGTTTTTT

clone_size: NA
v_call: TRBV10-2
d_call: NA
j_call: TRBJ2-2
cdr3_aa: CASTFSGNTGELFF
cdr3_nt: TGCGCCAGCACATTTAGCGGGAACACCGGGGAGCTGTTTTTT

clone_size: NA
v_call: TRBV19
d_call: NA
j_call: TRBJ2-3
cdr3_aa: CASSYRESTDTQYF
cdr3_nt: TGTGCCAGTAGCTACAGGGAAAGCACAGATACGCAGTATTTT

clone_size: NA
v_call: TRBV4-3
d_call: NA
j_call: TRBJ1-1
cdr3_aa: CASSRGTGGNTEAFF
cdr3_nt: TGCGCCAGCAGCCGAGGGACTGGGGGGAACACTGAAGCTTTCTTT

clone_size: NA
v_call: TRBV14
d_call: TRBD1
j_call: TRBJ2-7
cdr3_aa: CASSQLQGPTYEQYF
cdr3_nt: TGTGCCAGCAGCCAATTACAGGGGCCTACCTACGAGCAGTACTTC

clone_size: NA
v_call: TRBV6-5
d_call: NA
j_call: TRBJ2-7
cdr3_aa: CASRSSGGREQYF
cdr3_nt: TGTGCCAGCAGGTCCTCCGGGGGGCGAGAGCAGTACTTC

clone_size: NA
v_call: TRBV5-1
d_call: NA
j_call: TRBJ1-2
cdr3_aa: CASSGGGLGNYGYTF
cdr3_nt: TGCGCCAGCAGTGGGGGGGGATTGGGAAACTATGGCTACACCTTC

clone_size: few
v_call: TRBV9
d_call: NA
j_call: TRBJ1-1
cdr3_aa: CASSPWGEVSEAFF
cdr3_nt: TGTGCCAGCAGCCCCTGGGGGGAGGTGTCTGAAGCTTTCTTT

clone_size: few
v_call: TRBV5-4
d_call: TRBD1
j_call: TRBJ2-7
cdr3_aa: CASSRQGADEQYF
cdr3_nt: TGTGCCAGCAGCCGACAGGGGGCGGACGAGCAGTACTTC

clone_size: NA
v_call: TRBV28
d_call: NA
j_call: TRBJ2-1
cdr3_aa: CASTLGQIGYNEQFF
cdr3_nt: TGTGCCAGCACACTTGGACAGATAGGGTACAATGAGCAGTTCTTC

clone_size: few
v_call: TRBV6-5
d_call: TRBD1
j_call: TRBJ2-6
cdr3_aa: CASSYNRGLGANVLTF
cdr3_nt: TGTGCCAGCAGTTACAACAGGGGCCTTGGGGCCAACGTCCTGACTTTC

clone_size: NA
v_call: TRBV5-1
d_call: TRBD1
j_call: TRBJ1-2
cdr3_aa: CASSSQGENYGYTF
cdr3_nt: TGCGCCAGCAGCTCACAGGGGGAGAACTATGGCTACACCTTC

clone_size: NA
v_call: TRBV27
d_call: TRBD2
j_call: TRBJ2-1
cdr3_aa: CASSTLAGYYNEQFF
cdr3_nt: TGTGCCAGCAGTACCCTAGCGGGATACTACAATGAGCAGTTCTTC

clone_size: few
v_call: TRBV2
d_call: TRBD2
j_call: TRBJ2-1
cdr3_aa: CASRGLAGGTTYNEQFF
cdr3_nt: TGTGCCAGCAGGGGACTAGCGGGGGGAACAACCTACAATGAGCAGTTCTTC

clone_size: few
v_call: TRBV11-3
d_call: TRBD1
j_call: TRBJ2-5
cdr3_aa: CASSPRNRGVETQYF
cdr3_nt: TGTGCCAGCAGCCCAAGGAACAGGGGGGTGGAGACCCAGTACTTC

clone_size: once
v_call: TRBV12-1
d_call: NA
j_call: TRBJ2-1
cdr3_aa: CASSFAGGSGDEQFF
cdr3_nt: NA

clone_size: NA
v_call: TRBV6-4
d_call: NA
j_call: TRBJ2-3
cdr3_aa: CASSDDSNRAADTQYF
cdr3_nt: TGTGCCAGCAGTGACGATTCAAACAGGGCCGCAGATACGCAGTATTTT

clone_size: once
v_call: TRBV19
d_call: NA
j_call: TRBJ1-1
cdr3_aa: CASREVGGINTEAFF
cdr3_nt: TGTGCCAGTAGGGAGGTGGGGGGTATCAACACTGAAGCTTTCTTT

clone_size: NA
v_call: TRBV12-5
d_call: NA
j_call: TRBJ2-2
cdr3_aa: CASGLRPGELFF
cdr3_nt: TGTGCTAGTGGCCTCAGGCCCGGGGAGCTGTTTTTT

clone_size: NA
v_call: TRBV7-6
d_call: TRBD1
j_call: TRBJ1-6
cdr3_aa: CASSLGDRARSPLHF
cdr3_nt: TGTGCCAGCAGCTTAGGGGACAGGGCGCGTTCACCCCTCCACTTT

clone_size: NA
v_call: TRBV7-2
d_call: NA
j_call: TRBJ2-2
cdr3_aa: CASSYLGGRGTGELFF
cdr3_nt: TGTGCCAGCAGTTATTTGGGGGGGCGAGGCACCGGGGAGCTGTTTTTT

clone_size: once
v_call: TRBV5-1
d_call: TRBD1
j_call: TRBJ2-5
cdr3_aa: CASSSLTGEETQYF
cdr3_nt: TGCGCCAGCAGCTCCCTCACAGGGGAAGAGACCCAGTACTTC

clone_size: once
v_call: TRBV11-3
d_call: NA
j_call: TRBJ2-1
cdr3_aa: CASSTSNNEQFF
cdr3_nt: TGTGCCAGCAGCACCAGTAACAATGAGCAGTTCTTC

clone_size: NA
v_call: TRBV5-6
d_call: TRBD1
j_call: TRBJ1-2
cdr3_aa: CASSLSGTVNYGYTF
cdr3_nt: TGTGCCAGCAGTTTATCCGGGACAGTCAACTATGGCTACACCTTC

clone_size: NA
v_call: TRBV27
d_call: NA
j_call: TRBJ1-1
cdr3_aa: CATFSKGRNTEAFF
cdr3_nt: TGTGCCACCTTTTCAAAGGGGCGCAACACTGAAGCTTTCTTT

clone_size: NA
v_call: TRBV5-1
d_call: TRBD2
j_call: TRBJ2-7
cdr3_aa: CASSLWSGGIMYEQYF
cdr3_nt: TGCGCCAGCAGCTTATGGAGCGGGGGGATAATGTACGAGCAGTACTTC

clone_size: NA
v_call: TRBV7-9
d_call: NA
j_call: TRBJ2-7
cdr3_aa: CSSSLRGTYEQYF
cdr3_nt: TGTTCCAGCAGCTTAAGGGGAACCTACGAGCAGTACTTC

clone_size: few
v_call: TRBV29-1
d_call: NA
j_call: TRBJ1-1
cdr3_aa: CSVETGSMNTEAFF
cdr3_nt: TGCAGCGTTGAAACAGGGAGTATGAACACTGAAGCTTTCTTT

clone_size: NA
v_call: TRBV7-9
d_call: TRBD1
j_call: TRBJ2-2
cdr3_aa: CASSKGQSNTGELFF
cdr3_nt: TGTGCCAGCAGCAAGGGACAGTCGAACACCGGGGAGCTGTTTTTT

clone_size: NA
v_call: TRBV4-3
d_call: NA
j_call: TRBJ2-5
cdr3_aa: CASSRIGGRQETQYF
cdr3_nt: TGCGCCAGCAGCCGCATTGGGGGGAGGCAAGAGACCCAGTACTTC

clone_size: NA
v_call: TRBV21-1
d_call: NA
j_call: TRBJ1-6
cdr3_aa: CASSYVYLTGDSPLHF
cdr3_nt: TGTGCCAGCAGCTACGTATACTTAACAGGGGATTCACCCCTCCACTTT

clone_size: NA
v_call: TRBV7-6
d_call: NA
j_call: TRBJ2-1
cdr3_aa: CASSLGQGLSYNEQFF
cdr3_nt: TGTGCCAGCAGCTTAGGCCAGGGGCTCTCCTACAATGAGCAGTTCTTC

clone_size: NA
v_call: TRBV4-3
d_call: NA
j_call: TRBJ1-1
cdr3_aa: CASSQEWQLNTEAFF
cdr3_nt: TGCGCCAGCAGCCAAGAGTGGCAACTGAACACTGAAGCTTTCTTT